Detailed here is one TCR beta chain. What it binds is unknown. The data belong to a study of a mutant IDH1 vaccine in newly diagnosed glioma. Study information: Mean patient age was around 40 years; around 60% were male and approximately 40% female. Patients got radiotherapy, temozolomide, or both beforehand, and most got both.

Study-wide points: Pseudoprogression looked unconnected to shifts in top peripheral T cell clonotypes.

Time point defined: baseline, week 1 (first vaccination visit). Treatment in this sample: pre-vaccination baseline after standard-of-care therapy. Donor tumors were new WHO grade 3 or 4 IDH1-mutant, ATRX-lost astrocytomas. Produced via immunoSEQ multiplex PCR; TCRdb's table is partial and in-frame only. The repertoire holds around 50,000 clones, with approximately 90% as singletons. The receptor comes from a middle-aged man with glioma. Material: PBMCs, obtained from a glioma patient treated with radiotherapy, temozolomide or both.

The CDR3 loop reads CSALPTLAGGDRPNEQFF. CDR3 bases: TGCAGCGCCCTGCCGACCCTAGCGGGAGGGGACCGACCCAATGAGCAGTTCTTC. The genes are TRBV29-1 and TRBJ2-1, with TRBD2 matching over 12 bases. Germline loops: CDR1 SQVTM, CDR2 ANQGSEA. The CDR3 contains 18 residues. V was clipped by 7 bases and J by 6 bases; unmatched bases: 19.